Reported below is one T cell receptor beta chain. The data stem from a study of blood T cell repertoires in COVID-19. In the study overall: Material from acute and convalescent COVID-19 was sourced from the United States, Italy and Spain. The analysed material was cDNA or gDNA that came from T cells, B-cell-depleted T cells, or PBMCs.

Original methodology: Amplifying reference gene primers gave estimates of nucleated cell counts. Measured with immunoSEQ multiplex PCR; TCRdb has only the in-frame clones, and not every one. The V and J calls and clone size come from that table; D and trimming were worked out from the DNA. There are fewer than 200,000 clones in the sample; around 90% occur only once, and approximately 5% lies in the top ten. Per the germline V gene, CDR1 is SGHKS and CDR2 is YYEKEE (reference sequence). The CDR3 spans 15 residues. The ends were cut back, 0 bases at V and 2 bases at J, with 12 bases in the middle. The TCR comes from a man aged 18 to 35 with COVID-19, enrolled during active disease. The chain carries TRBV5-5 and TRBJ2-7, with D perhaps TRBD1 (6 bases). Sequenced material: peripheral blood. The CDR3 region is CASSLGRGSPYEQYF. As DNA, the CDR3 is TGTGCCAGCAGCTTGGGAAGGGGGAGTCCCTACGAGCAGTACTTC.